This T cell receptor beta chain was sequenced for a study of cytomegalovirus exposure and HLA in healthy donors. Points from the study as a whole: At a 0.05 false discovery rate, a later analysis found 16,951 TCR beta sequences to be associated with HLA alleles.

Amplification used 60 Vbeta primers and 13 Jbeta primers. The protocol was immunoSEQ multiplex PCR, while the TCRdb copy is restricted to in-frame clones and leaves out a portion. The sample yields about 180,000 clones, about 79% seen once. Germline V lookup: CDR1 LGHNA, CDR2 YNFKEQ. V shed 4 bases, J shed 7 bases, and the junction held 11 bases outside the gene matches. There are 16 residues in the CDR3. In regard to this clone: What it binds is not known.

The sequence came from a girl aged 2 to 9 in good health and CMV-seropositive. The sample comprised PBMCs. The chain links TRBV4-2 to TRBJ2-2; 8 nucleotides align to TRBD2. CDR3 in amino acids: CASSRVLAETNGELFF. The CDR3 DNA reads as TGTGCCAGCAGCCGCGTACTAGCGGAAACAAACGGGGAGCTGTTTTTT.